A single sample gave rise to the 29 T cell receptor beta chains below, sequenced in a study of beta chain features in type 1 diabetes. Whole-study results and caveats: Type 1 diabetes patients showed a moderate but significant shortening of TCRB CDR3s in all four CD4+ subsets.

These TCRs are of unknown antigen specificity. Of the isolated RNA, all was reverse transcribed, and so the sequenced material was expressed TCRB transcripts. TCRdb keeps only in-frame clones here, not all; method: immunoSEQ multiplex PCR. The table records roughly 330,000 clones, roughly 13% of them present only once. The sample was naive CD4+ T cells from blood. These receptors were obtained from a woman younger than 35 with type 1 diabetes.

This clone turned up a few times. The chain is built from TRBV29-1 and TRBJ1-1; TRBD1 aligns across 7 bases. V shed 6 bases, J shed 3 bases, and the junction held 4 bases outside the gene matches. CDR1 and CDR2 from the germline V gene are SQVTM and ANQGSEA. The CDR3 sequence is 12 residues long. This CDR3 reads CSVPGTDTEAFF. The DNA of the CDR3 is TGCAGCGTCCCCGGGACAGACACTGAAGCTTTCTTT.

DNA for the CDR3: TGTGCCAGCTCACCCTCGACCGACTGGGGGGGTCGCCCCGACGGCCAGTTCTTC. Its protein is CASSPSTDWGGRPDGQFF. The rearrangement uses TRBV18 and TRBJ2-1; 7 bases align to TRBD2. The V segment lost 3 bases and the J segment 13 bases; nucleotides outside the gene matches: 24. Germline lookup yields CDR1 KGHSH and CDR2 LQKENI. The CDR3 loop spans 18 amino acids.

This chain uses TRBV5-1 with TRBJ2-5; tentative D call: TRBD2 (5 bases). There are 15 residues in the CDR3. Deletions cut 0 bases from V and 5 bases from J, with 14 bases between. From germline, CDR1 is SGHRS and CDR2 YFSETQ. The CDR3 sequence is CASSLALVGAETQYF. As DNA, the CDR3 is TGCGCCAGCAGCTTGGCGTTGGTGGGAGCCGAGACCCAGTACTTC.

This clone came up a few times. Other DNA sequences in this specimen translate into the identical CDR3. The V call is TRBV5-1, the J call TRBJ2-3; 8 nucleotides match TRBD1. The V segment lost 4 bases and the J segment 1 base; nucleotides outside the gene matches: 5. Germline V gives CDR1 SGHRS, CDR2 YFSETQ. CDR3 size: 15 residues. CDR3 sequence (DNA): TGCGCCAGCAGCCCCGGACAGGGTCGCACAGATACGCAGTATTTT. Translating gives CASSPGQGRTDTQYF.

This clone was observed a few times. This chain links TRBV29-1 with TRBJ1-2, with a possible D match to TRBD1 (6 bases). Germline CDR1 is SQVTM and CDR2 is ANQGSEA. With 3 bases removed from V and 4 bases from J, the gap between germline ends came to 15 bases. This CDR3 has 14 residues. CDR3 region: CSVEGRGVGYGYTF. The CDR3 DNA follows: TGCAGCGTTGAGGGGAGGGGGGTTGGCTATGGCTACACCTTC.

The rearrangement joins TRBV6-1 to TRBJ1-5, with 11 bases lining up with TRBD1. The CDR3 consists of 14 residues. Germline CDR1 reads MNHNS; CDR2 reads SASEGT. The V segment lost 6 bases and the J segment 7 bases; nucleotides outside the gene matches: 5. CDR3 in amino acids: CASSGQGAGQPQHF. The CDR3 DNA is TGTGCCAGCAGCGGACAGGGGGCAGGGCAGCCCCAGCATTTT.

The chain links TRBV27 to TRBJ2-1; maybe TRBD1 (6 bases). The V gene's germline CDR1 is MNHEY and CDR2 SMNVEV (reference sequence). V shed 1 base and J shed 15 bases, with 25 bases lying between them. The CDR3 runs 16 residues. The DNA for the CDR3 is TGTGCCAGCAGTTTATGGAGCCAACGAAGCAGGGGAAAGTGGTTCTTC. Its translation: CASSLWSQRSRGKWFF.

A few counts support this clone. The chain's CDR3 is CASSLQRQNNEQFF. The CDR3 nucleotides read TGTGCCAGCAGCTTGCAGCGGCAAAACAATGAGCAGTTCTTC. This rearrangement joins TRBV5-4 to TRBJ2-1; weak D call: TRBD2 (5 bases). V was pared by 1 base and J by 5 bases, with 10 bases between. The CDR3 consists of 14 residues. In germline, CDR1 is SGHNT, CDR2 YYREEE (reference sequence).

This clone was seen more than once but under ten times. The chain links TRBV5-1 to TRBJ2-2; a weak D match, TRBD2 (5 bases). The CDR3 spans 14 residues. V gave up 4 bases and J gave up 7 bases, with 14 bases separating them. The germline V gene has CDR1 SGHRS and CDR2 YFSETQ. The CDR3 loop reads CASSTRGLSGELFF. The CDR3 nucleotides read TGCGCCAGCAGCACCCGGGGTCTGAGCGGGGAGCTGTTTTTT.

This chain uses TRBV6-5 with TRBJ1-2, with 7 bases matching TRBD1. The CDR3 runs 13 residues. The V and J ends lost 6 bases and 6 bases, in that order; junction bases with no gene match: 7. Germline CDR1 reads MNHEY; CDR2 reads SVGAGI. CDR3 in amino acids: CASRRGRENGYTF. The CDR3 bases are TGTGCCAGCAGGAGGGGGCGCGAGAATGGCTACACCTTC.

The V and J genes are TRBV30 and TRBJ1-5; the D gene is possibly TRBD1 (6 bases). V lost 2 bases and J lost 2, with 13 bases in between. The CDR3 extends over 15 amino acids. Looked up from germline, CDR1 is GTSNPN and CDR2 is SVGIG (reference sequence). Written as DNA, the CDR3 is TGTGCCTGGAGTCCCAGGGGTCGTGGCAATCAGCCCCAGCATTTT. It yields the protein CAWSPRGRGNQPQHF.

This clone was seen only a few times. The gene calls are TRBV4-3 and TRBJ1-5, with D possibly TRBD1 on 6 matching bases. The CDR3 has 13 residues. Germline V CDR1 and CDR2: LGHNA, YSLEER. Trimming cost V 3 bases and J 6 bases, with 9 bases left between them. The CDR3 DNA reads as TGCGCCAGCAGCCAGCCAGGGGTTCAGCCCCAGCATTTT. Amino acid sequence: CASSQPGVQPQHF.

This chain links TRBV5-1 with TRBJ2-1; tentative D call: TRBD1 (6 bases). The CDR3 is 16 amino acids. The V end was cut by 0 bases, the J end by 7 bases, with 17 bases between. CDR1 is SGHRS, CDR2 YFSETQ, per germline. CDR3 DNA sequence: TGCGCCAGCAGCTTGGCCGAACAGGGCGGCGGGAATGAGCAGTTCTTC. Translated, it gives CASSLAEQGGGNEQFF.

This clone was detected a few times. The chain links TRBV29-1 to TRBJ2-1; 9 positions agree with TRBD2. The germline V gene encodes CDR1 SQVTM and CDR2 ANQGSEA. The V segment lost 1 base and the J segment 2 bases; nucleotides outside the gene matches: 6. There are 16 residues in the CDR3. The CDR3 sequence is CSVEGGAGGTYNEQFF. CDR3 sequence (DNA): TGCAGCGTTGAAGGGGGAGCGGGAGGTACCTACAATGAGCAGTTCTTC.

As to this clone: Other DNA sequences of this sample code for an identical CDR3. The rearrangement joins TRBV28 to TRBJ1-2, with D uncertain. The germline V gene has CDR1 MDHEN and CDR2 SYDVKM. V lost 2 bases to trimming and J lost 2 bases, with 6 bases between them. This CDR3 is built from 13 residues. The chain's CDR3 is CASSLRGNYGYTF. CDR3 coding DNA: TGTGCCAGCAGTTTACGAGGGAACTATGGCTACACCTTC.

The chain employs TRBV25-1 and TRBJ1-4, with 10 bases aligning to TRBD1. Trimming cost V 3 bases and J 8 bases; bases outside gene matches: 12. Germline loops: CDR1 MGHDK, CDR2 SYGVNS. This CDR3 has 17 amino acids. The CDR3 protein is CASSESRDRGRREKLFF. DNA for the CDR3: TGTGCCAGCAGTGAGTCCCGGGACAGGGGACGGCGCGAAAAACTGTTTTTT.

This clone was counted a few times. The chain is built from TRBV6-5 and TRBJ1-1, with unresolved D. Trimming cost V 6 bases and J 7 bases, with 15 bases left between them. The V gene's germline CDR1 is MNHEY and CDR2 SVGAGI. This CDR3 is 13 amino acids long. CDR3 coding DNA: TGTGCCAGCAGACCCACAGCATACCATGAAGCTTTCTTT. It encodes CASRPTAYHEAFF.

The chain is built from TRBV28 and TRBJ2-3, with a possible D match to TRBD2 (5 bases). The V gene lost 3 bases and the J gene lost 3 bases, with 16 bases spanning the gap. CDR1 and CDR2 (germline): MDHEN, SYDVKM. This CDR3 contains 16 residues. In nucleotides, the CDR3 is TGTGCCAGCAGTTTGGCTAGCCTGTCGGTAACAGATACGCAGTATTTT. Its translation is CASSLASLSVTDTQYF. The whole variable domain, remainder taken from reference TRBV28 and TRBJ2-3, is DVKVTQSSRYLVKRTGEKVFLECVQDMDHENMFWYRQDPGLGLRLIYFSYDVKMKEKGDIPEGYSVSREKKERFSLILESASTNQTSMYLCASSLASLSVTDTQYFGPGTRLTVL.

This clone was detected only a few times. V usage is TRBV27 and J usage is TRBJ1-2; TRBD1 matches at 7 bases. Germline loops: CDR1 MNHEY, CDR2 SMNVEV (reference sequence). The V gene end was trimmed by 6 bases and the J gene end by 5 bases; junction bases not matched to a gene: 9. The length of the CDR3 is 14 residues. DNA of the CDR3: TGTGCCAGCAGCCTAAGGGGCAGGGGGTATGGCTACACCTTC. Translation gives CASSLRGRGYGYTF.

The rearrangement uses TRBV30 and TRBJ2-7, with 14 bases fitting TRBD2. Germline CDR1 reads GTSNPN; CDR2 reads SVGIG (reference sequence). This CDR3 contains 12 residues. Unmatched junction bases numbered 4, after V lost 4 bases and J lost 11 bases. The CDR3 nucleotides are TGTGCCTGGAAGGGGACTAGCGGGAGTGAGTACTTC. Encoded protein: CAWKGTSGSEYF.

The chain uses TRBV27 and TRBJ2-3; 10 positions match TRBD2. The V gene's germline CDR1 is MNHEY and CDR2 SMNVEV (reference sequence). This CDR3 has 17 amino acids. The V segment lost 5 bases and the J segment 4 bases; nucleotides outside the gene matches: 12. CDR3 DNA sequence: TGTGCCAGCAGTCCCCAAATAGCGGGAGGTGGTGCAGATACGCAGTATTTT. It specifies CASSPQIAGGGADTQYF.

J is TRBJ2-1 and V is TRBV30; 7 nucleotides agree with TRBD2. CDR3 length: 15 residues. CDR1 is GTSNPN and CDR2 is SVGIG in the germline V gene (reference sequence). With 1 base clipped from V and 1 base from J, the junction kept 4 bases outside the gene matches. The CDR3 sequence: CAWSEASGSYNEQFF. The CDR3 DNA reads TGTGCCTGGAGTGAAGCTAGCGGTTCCTACAATGAGCAGTTCTTC.

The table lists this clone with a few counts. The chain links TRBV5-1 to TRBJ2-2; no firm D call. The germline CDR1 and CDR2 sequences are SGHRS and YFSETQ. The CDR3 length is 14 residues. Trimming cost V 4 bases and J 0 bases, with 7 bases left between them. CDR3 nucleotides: TGCGCCAGCAGCCCCATTTCGAACACCGGGGAGCTGTTTTTT. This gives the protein CASSPISNTGELFF.

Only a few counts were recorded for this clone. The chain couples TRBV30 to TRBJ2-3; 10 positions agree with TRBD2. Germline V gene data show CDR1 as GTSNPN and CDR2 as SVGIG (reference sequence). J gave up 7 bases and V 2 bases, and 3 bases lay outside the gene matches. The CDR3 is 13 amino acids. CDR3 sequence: CAWSPSGSYTQYF. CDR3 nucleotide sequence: TGTGCCTGGAGTCCTAGCGGGAGCTATACGCAGTATTTT.

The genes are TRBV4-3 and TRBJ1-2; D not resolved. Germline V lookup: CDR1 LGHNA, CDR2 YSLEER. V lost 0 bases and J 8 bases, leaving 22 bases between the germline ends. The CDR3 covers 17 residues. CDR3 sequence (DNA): TGCGCCAGCAGCCAAGATCGGATTCTAGCGGCTTTGAGAGGCTACACCTTC. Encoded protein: CASSQDRILAALRGYTF.

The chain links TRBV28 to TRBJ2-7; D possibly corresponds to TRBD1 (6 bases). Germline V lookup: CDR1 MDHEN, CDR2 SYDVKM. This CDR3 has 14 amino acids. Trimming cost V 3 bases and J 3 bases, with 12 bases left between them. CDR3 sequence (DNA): TGTGCCAGCAGTTTCCCCGGACAGAACTACGAGCAGTACTTC. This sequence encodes CASSFPGQNYEQYF.

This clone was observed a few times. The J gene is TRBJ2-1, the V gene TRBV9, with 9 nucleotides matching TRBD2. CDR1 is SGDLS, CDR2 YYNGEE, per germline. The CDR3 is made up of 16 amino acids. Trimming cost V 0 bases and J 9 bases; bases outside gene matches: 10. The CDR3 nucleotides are TGTGCCAGCAGCGTAGGGTTAGCGGGAGACTTGGCTGAGCAGTTCTTC. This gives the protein CASSVGLAGDLAEQFF.

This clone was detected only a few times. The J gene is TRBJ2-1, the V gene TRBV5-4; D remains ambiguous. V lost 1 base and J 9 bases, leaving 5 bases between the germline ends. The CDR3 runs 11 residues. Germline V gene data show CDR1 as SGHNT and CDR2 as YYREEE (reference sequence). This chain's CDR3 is CASSLKLEQFF. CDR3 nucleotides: TGTGCCAGCAGCTTGAAACTTGAGCAGTTCTTC.

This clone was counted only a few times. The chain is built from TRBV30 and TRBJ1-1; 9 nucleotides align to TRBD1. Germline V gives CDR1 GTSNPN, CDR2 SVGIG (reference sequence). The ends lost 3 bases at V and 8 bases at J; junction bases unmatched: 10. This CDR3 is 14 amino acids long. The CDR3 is CAWRTRDREGEAFF. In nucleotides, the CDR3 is TGTGCCTGGAGGACCCGGGACAGGGAGGGGGAAGCTTTCTTT.